A selection of T cell receptor beta chains follows, all from one sample in a study of T-cell memory formation after mild COVID-19. TCRdb used MiXCR to reprocess the 5' RACE reads, holding one entry per CDR3 protein. Among roughly 510,000 distinct CDR3 sequences listed, roughly 17% were seen once. Source material: PBMCs or a T cell subset sorted from them (not recorded which). The source of these receptors is an adult woman who had mild COVID-19 (a few samples of this study predate the infection). Cell type and time point are not known. Each CDR3 is given with its conserved first and last residue. A D gene is named only where the DNA matches it firmly. Size values are once, few and many counts, or a class for expanded clones, and some rows have none.

size	V	J	D	DNA	CDR3
NA	TRBV4-2	TRBJ2-7	TRBD1	TGTGCCAGCAGCCAAGATCCTACGGGACAGGTCTACGAGCAGTACTTC	CASSQDPTGQVYEQYF
few	TRBV24-1	TRBJ2-3	NA	TGTGCCACCAGTGATTTTTACACAGATACGCAGTATTTT	CATSDFYTDTQYF
NA	TRBV10-2	TRBJ2-5	NA	TGCGCCAGCAGAGACCCGAACCAAGAGACCCAGTACTTC	CASRDPNQETQYF
few	TRBV29-1	TRBJ2-3	NA	TGCAGCGTGCGATCACCAGGGGACACGCAGTATTTT	CSVRSPGDTQYF
many	TRBV9	TRBJ2-2	NA	TGTGCCAGCAGCGTAGTGGACACCGGGGAGCTGTTTTTT	CASSVVDTGELFF
NA	TRBV4-3	TRBJ2-3	NA	TGCGCCAGCAGCCTTAGGCCGGGGTACACAGATACGCAGTATTTT	CASSLRPGYTDTQYF
NA	TRBV25-1	TRBJ2-1	TRBD1	TGTGCCAGCGGCCGGACAGGAAGGTACGGGCAGTTCTTC	CASGRTGRYGQFF
NA	TRBV24-1	TRBJ1-1	NA	TGTGCCACCAGTGATTCCCTCCCAGGCGCTGAAGCTTTCTTT	CATSDSLPGAEAFF
NA	TRBV4-3	TRBJ2-1	NA	TGCGCCAGCAGCCAAGAAGAGTTGGGGATTAGCGATGAGCAGTTCTTC	CASSQEELGISDEQFF
few	TRBV25-1	TRBJ1-5	NA	TGTGCCAGCAGTGAATCGGGTCAGCCCCAGCATTTT	CASSESGQPQHF
NA	TRBV21-1	TRBJ2-7	NA	TGTGCCAGCAGCGCTACATCCGGGACTAGCGGGGGTCCCGAGCAGTACTTC	CASSATSGTSGGPEQYF
few	TRBV29-1	TRBJ1-4	NA	TGCAGCGTTGAACTTTTGGGCAGGCAACTGTTTTTT	CSVELLGRQLFF
few	TRBV5-1	TRBJ2-7	TRBD2	TGCGCCAGCAGCCCGACTAGCGTTCCCTCCTACGAGCAGTACTTC	CASSPTSVPSYEQYF
few	TRBV7-3	TRBJ2-1	NA	TGTGCCAGCAGCTTAGGTTCTCACCCGGATGAGCAGTTCTTC	CASSLGSHPDEQFF
NA	TRBV7-2	TRBJ2-5	NA	TGTGCCAGCAGCTTAGACGGGGCGGAGCGTGTGGAGACCCAGTACTTC	CASSLDGAERVETQYF
few	TRBV5-1	TRBJ2-2	TRBD2	TGCGCCAGCGGAACGGGGGGACCGAACACCGGGGAGCTGTTTTTT	CASGTGGPNTGELFF
many	TRBV4-1	TRBJ1-4	TRBD1	TGCGCCAGCAGCCTAGTCGGGACAGATCTACGTGAAAAACTGTTTTTT	CASSLVGTDLREKLFF
NA	TRBV21-1	TRBJ2-5	NA	TGTGCCAGCAGCAAAGTTGGTAGGGGCAGGGAGACCCAGTACTTC	CASSKVGRGRETQYF
NA	TRBV5-6	TRBJ2-7	TRBD1	TGTGCCAGCAGCTTGCGACAGGGAGCGTTGAAGCAGTACTTC	CASSLRQGALKQYF
NA	TRBV7-6	TRBJ2-3	NA	TGTGCCAGCAGCTTAGACCGGACAGAGGGCACAGATACGCAGTATTTT	CASSLDRTEGTDTQYF
NA	TRBV7-9	TRBJ1-2	NA	TGTGCCAGCAGCCAACGGACTGTTTCCAACTATGGCTACACCTTC	CASSQRTVSNYGYTF
many	TRBV7-8	TRBJ2-7	NA	TGTGCCAGCAGCCCGTCCCGGGGGCCTGCCCGCAAAATCGAGCAGTACTTC	CASSPSRGPARKIEQYF
many	TRBV19	TRBJ2-1	TRBD2	TGTGCCAGTAGTGTGGGACTAGCGGGAGTGAATGAGCAGTTCTTC	CASSVGLAGVNEQFF
few	TRBV6-5	TRBJ1-5	NA	TGTGCCAGCAGTTACCAGGGGAATCAGCCCCAGCATTTT	CASSYQGNQPQHF
NA	TRBV6-1	TRBJ2-1	NA	TGTGCCAGCACTTCGATGGGGGGCAATGAGCAGTTCTTC	CASTSMGGNEQFF
NA	TRBV25-1	TRBJ2-1	TRBD1	TGTGCCAGCAGAGAGACAGGGTTAATGGATGAGCAGTTCTTC	CASRETGLMDEQFF
many	TRBV5-6	TRBJ1-2	TRBD1	TGTGCCAGCAGCTTGGAGGACAGGAGCTATGGCTACACCTTC	CASSLEDRSYGYTF
few	TRBV15	TRBJ1-1	NA	TGTGCCACCAGCAGAGTACCGGCAGGGCAAGTCCGGGGCACTGAAGCTTTCTTT	CATSRVPAGQVRGTEAFF
few	TRBV11-2	TRBJ1-3	NA	TGTGCCAGCAGCTTCCGGAGCCGACAGGTCTCTGGAAACACCATATATTTT	CASSFRSRQVSGNTIYF
NA	TRBV20-1	TRBJ1-2	TRBD1	TGCAGTGCTAGGGGGAACCAGGGGGCTAACTATGGCTACACCTTC	CSARGNQGANYGYTF
NA	TRBV27	TRBJ2-7	TRBD2	TGTGCCAGCAGTCGGGGGGGACGACCCTACGAGCAGTACTTC	CASSRGGRPYEQYF
NA	TRBV9	TRBJ2-1	NA	TGTGCCAGCAGCGTAGATGACGGGTACAATGAGCAGTTCTTC	CASSVDDGYNEQFF
few	TRBV20-1	TRBJ2-7	TRBD2	TGCAGTGCTAGAGCCTTTCTACTAGCGGGAGGGCTAGCCTACGAGCAGTACTTC	CSARAFLLAGGLAYEQYF
many	TRBV6-4	TRBJ1-1	NA	TGTGCCAGCAGTTTAACAAGCGGGAACACTGAAGCTTTCTTT	CASSLTSGNTEAFF
NA	TRBV29-1	TRBJ2-1	TRBD2	TGCAGCGTGACCCTGGGACTAGCGGGAGGGAGCTCCTACAATGAGCAGTTCTTC	CSVTLGLAGGSSYNEQFF
few	TRBV28	TRBJ2-7	TRBD1	TGTGCCAGCAGTTGGACGGCGAGGGGGCTAAGCTCCTACGAGCAGTACTTC	CASSWTARGLSSYEQYF
many	TRBV12-3/TRBV12-4	TRBJ1-1	TRBD1	TGTGCCAGCAGCCCCCACAGGGGAGGAGGCACTGAAGCTTTCTTT	CASSPHRGGGTEAFF
NA	TRBV7-9	TRBJ2-3	NA	TGTGCCAGCAGCATGGGACTGGAGGTACACCCCGCAAGCACAGATACGCAGTATTTT	CASSMGLEVHPASTDTQYF
NA	TRBV7-6	TRBJ2-3	NA	TGTGCCAGCAGCAAGACAGAATTATCAGGGATCACAGATACGCAGTATTTT	CASSKTELSGITDTQYF
NA	TRBV24-1	TRBJ1-5	NA	TGTGCCACCAGCGAAGGTTATCAGCCCCAGCATTTT	CATSEGYQPQHF
NA	TRBV5-1	TRBJ2-3	TRBD2	TGCGCCAGCAGCTTGAACCCCCTAGCGGGGGGCCAACTGCGGGATACGCAGTATTTT	CASSLNPLAGGQLRDTQYF
NA	TRBV24-1	TRBJ2-1	NA	TGTGCCACCAGTGATTTGGATTGGGGGAGCTCCTACAATGAGCAGTTCTTC	CATSDLDWGSSYNEQFF
NA	TRBV6-5	TRBJ2-1	NA	TGTGCCAGCGGCCGGGCTGACTGGCAGTTCTTC	CASGRADWQFF
NA	TRBV10-2	TRBJ1-4	NA	TGCGCCAGCAGTGACGAGTTTGGGGTTGCTAATGAAAAACTGTTTTTT	CASSDEFGVANEKLFF
NA	TRBV24-1	TRBJ1-2	NA	TGTGCCACCAGTGATCCTGACAATCACTATGGCTACACCTTC	CATSDPDNHYGYTF
NA	TRBV20-1	TRBJ2-7	TRBD2	TGCAGTGCTAGAGACCCAGCGGGAACCTACGAGCAGTACTTC	CSARDPAGTYEQYF
few	TRBV20-1	TRBJ2-1	NA	TGCAGTGCTAGCCCGGACAATGAGCAGTTCTTC	CSASPDNEQFF
few	TRBV7-8	TRBJ1-1	TRBD1	TGTGCCAGCAGCTTAGGACAGGGAATTTCGCAAGCTTTCTTT	CASSLGQGISQAFF
few	TRBV12-3/TRBV12-4	TRBJ2-5	TRBD2	TGTGCCAGCAGTTTGAAGGGACTAGCCCCGGAGACCCAGTACTTC	CASSLKGLAPETQYF
NA	TRBV7-9	TRBJ1-2	TRBD1	TGTGCCAGCAGCCTCGAAACCGGGACAGTACGTGATGGCTACACCTTC	CASSLETGTVRDGYTF
NA	TRBV2	TRBJ1-1	NA	TGTGCCAGCAGTGAAGGTAGAGGGGCCAGAAACACTGAAGCTTTCTTT	CASSEGRGARNTEAFF
few	TRBV7-6	TRBJ2-7	TRBD2	TGTGCCAGCAGCTTAGGAGGACTAGCGGGAGGGGGCGAGCAGTACTTC	CASSLGGLAGGGEQYF
few	TRBV7-9	TRBJ1-6	NA	TGTGCCAGCAGCTTTGTCGAGGGAAATTCACCCCTCCACTTT	CASSFVEGNSPLHF
few	TRBV5-1	TRBJ2-7	NA	TGCGCCAGCGGGAGGGGACAGGAGCACTACGAGCAGTACTTC	CASGRGQEHYEQYF
NA	TRBV12-3/TRBV12-4	TRBJ2-3	TRBD2	TGTGCCAGCACCCCTAGCGGGGGTTACCGCACAGATACGCAGTATTTT	CASTPSGGYRTDTQYF